This T cell receptor beta chain was captured by sequencing in a study of blood T cell repertoires in COVID-19. Study background: Acute and convalescent COVID-19 specimens originated in the United States, Italy and Spain. In each case, the material was cDNA or gDNA derived from T cells, B-cell-depleted T cells, or PBMCs.

In its sample, this clone was seen a few times. Authors' methods: Reference gene primer amplification yielded estimated nucleated cell counts. The method was immunoSEQ multiplex PCR; TCRdb's version includes in-frame clones alone and lacks a portion of them. V and J calls and clone size come straight from that table; D and trimming were deduced from the DNA. This table has some 200,000 clones, over 75% appearing once. The CDR3 loop spans 14 amino acids. V lost 6 bases to trimming and J lost 7 bases; unmatched junction nucleotides: 8. CDR1 MNHEY and CDR2 SMNVEV come from the germline V gene (reference sequence). The Seattle patients, enrolled during active infection, were followed longitudinally.

This receptor was identified in a man aged 45-65 years with COVID-19, enrolled during active disease. The material sequenced was peripheral blood. The V call is TRBV27, the J call TRBJ2-5; TRBD2 aligns across 10 bases. The CDR3 here is CASRALAGERTQYF. The DNA of the CDR3 is TGTGCCAGCAGGGCCCTAGCGGGAGAAAGGACCCAGTACTTC.